These 20 T cell receptor beta chains came from one sample sequenced in a study of shared clonotypes between healthy human individuals (dated by TCRdb to 2019 to 2021). The library was generated by the immunoSEQ multiplex PCR assay. TCRdb holds this immuneACCESS table with in-frame rearrangements only. Some clones are missing; in checked studies, unresolved V genes explain under half, and the rest has no known cause. The sample yields 450,000 to 500,000 clones; 76% were counted once. Approximately 13% of the sample goes to the ten largest clones. Input material: PBMCs. All receptors derive from a woman between 35 and 50 years old in good health. Some clones in this sample may be carry-over from other donors' samples.

This clone was counted once. This sequence joins TRBV28 and TRBJ2-7, with TRBD2 as a possible D gene (5 bases). Germline V gene lookup returns CDR1 MDHEN and CDR2 SYDVKM. Between the trimmed V and J ends, which lost 5 bases and 7 bases, there was a span of 12 bases. The CDR3 has 12 amino acids. CDR3 nucleotide sequence: TGTGCCAGCAGTGCCCTCGAGGGAGAGCAGTACTTC. Amino acid sequence: CASSALEGEQYF.

V and J are TRBV6-1 and TRBJ2-7; possible D gene TRBD2, 6 bases. Deletions cut 2 bases from V and 5 bases from J, with 19 bases between. The germline V gene has CDR1 MNHNS and CDR2 SASEGT. The CDR3 runs 16 residues. The CDR3 sequence: CASSERVTGGVDEQYF. CDR3 DNA: TGTGCCAGCAGTGAAAGGGTAACCGGCGGGGTTGACGAGCAGTACTTC.

V is TRBV29-1 and J is TRBJ2-1; D uncertain. V dropped 4 bases and J dropped 1 base, with 20 bases sitting between them. The CDR3 contains 17 residues. Germline V gene data show CDR1 as SQVTM and CDR2 as ANQGSEA. CDR3 region: CSVVRHDAKTSYNEQFF. DNA for the CDR3: TGCAGCGTTGTTAGGCATGATGCTAAGACTTCCTACAATGAGCAGTTCTTC.

As concerns this clone: The junction departs from the called germline gene at one end, perhaps through a read error. The chain combines TRBV19 with TRBJ1-1; tentatively, D is TRBD1 (5 bases). Germline V gene sequence: CDR1 LNHDA, CDR2 SQIVND (reference sequence). The CDR3 spans 17 residues. CDR3 loop: CASSLETDSRDYTEAFF. CDR3 in DNA: TGTGCCAGTAGTCTAGAGACTGACAGCCGAGATTACACTGAAGCTTTCTTT.

The gene calls are TRBV15 and TRBJ2-5, with 7 bases lining up with TRBD1. Germline V gene lookup returns CDR1 LNHNV and CDR2 YYDKDF (reference sequence). Trimming removed 0 bases from V and 7 bases from J; junction bases left unmatched: 8. CDR3 length: 15 residues. In nucleotides, the CDR3 is TGTGCCACCAGCAGAGAACAGGGGTCCTTGGGGACCCAGTACTTC. This translates into CATSREQGSLGTQYF.

In the case of this clone: One end of the junction fails to match germline, which may point to a read error. The chain carries TRBV29-1 and TRBJ2-3; D ambiguous. The CDR3 has 11 amino acids. Germline V gene data show CDR1 as SQVTM and CDR2 as ANQGSEA. The CDR3 is CSVDPIVVGNF. CDR3 nucleotides: TGCAGCGTTGACCCCATTGTGGTGGGGAATTTT.

This sequence joins TRBV19 and TRBJ2-2; perhaps D is TRBD1 or TRBD2 (5 bases each). V gave up 7 bases and J gave up 4 bases, with 28 bases separating them. The V gene's germline CDR1 is LNHDA and CDR2 SQIVND (reference sequence). The CDR3 is 19 amino acids. This CDR3 is CASTSFWFLAGRVTGELFF. Here the CDR3 DNA reads TGTGCCAGTACCTCCTTCTGGTTTTTGGCAGGGAGAGTCACCGGGGAGCTGTTTTTT.

The chain joins TRBV19 to TRBJ1-1; no clear D. Looked up from germline, CDR1 is LNHDA and CDR2 is SQIVND (reference sequence). The CDR3 covers 16 residues. V gave up 3 bases and J gave up 1 base, with 15 bases separating them. CDR3 coding DNA: TGTGCCAGTAGTATTTACGCCCGGCAGCCGAACACTGAAGCTTTCTTT. Amino acid sequence: CASSIYARQPNTEAFF. The full variable domain, completed using reference TRBV19 and TRBJ1-1, is DGGITQSPKYLFRKEGQNVTLSCEQNLNHDAMYWYRQDPGQGLRLIYYSQIVNDFQKGDIAEGYSVSREKKESFPLTVTSAQKNPTAFYLCASSIYARQPNTEAFFGQGTRLTVV.

The rearrangement links TRBV5-8 to TRBJ2-1; 14 positions match TRBD2. The ends lost 3 bases at V and 9 bases at J; junction bases unmatched: 5. There are 15 residues in the CDR3. The germline V gene encodes CDR1 SGHTS and CDR2 YDEGEE. CDR3 in DNA: TGTGCCAGCAGCTCGGGACTAGCGGGAGCTGGTGAGCAGTTCTTC. It is translated as CASSSGLAGAGEQFF.

The V and J genes are TRBV5-1 and TRBJ1-3; TRBD1 matches 10 bases. In germline, CDR1 is SGHRS, CDR2 YFSETQ. V shed 10 bases and J 16 bases; nucleotides not matched to a gene: 20. This CDR3 comprises 14 residues. The CDR3 nucleotides are TGCGCCTCGACTCCGGGACAGGGGTCCGTCGTTGAGTATTTT. Protein product: CASTPGQGSVVEYF. The full variable domain, rest sourced from reference TRBV5-1 and TRBJ1-3, is KAGVTQTPRYLIKTRGQQVTLSCSPISGHRSVSWYQQTPGQGLQFLFEYFSETQRNKGNFPGRFSGRQFSNSRSEMNVSTLELGDSALYLCASTPGQGSVVEYFGEGSWLTVV.

This clone was observed a few times. The chain has TRBV7-6 and TRBJ1-1; possibly TRBD1 for D (5 bases). The V gene lost 1 base and the J gene lost 1 base, with 10 bases spanning the gap. There are 15 residues in the CDR3. The germline gives CDR1 SGHVS, CDR2 FNYEAQ. Written as DNA, the CDR3 is TGTGCCAGCAGCTTAGGGGGCAGAAGGAACACTGAAGCTTTCTTT. It specifies CASSLGGRRNTEAFF.

This clone was observed a few times. This rearrangement joins TRBV28 to TRBJ2-5; D gene ambiguous. The CDR3 has 13 residues. V was trimmed by 3 bases and J by 2 bases, leaving 7 bases between them. The germline CDR1 and CDR2 sequences are MDHEN and SYDVKM. The CDR3 sequence is CASSFSHQETQYF. CDR3 nucleotides: TGTGCCAGCAGTTTTTCCCATCAAGAGACCCAGTACTTC.

This rearrangement joins TRBV28 to TRBJ1-3; 9 bases align to TRBD1. Looked up from germline, CDR1 is MDHEN and CDR2 is SYDVKM. This CDR3 comprises 14 residues. The V and J ends lost 5 bases and 5 bases, in that order; junction bases with no gene match: 4. The CDR3, as DNA: TGTGCCAGCAGTCCGGGACAGGGTCGAAACACCATATATTTT. Protein sequence: CASSPGQGRNTIYF.

The chain recombines TRBV9 with TRBJ2-1; D not resolved. The length of the CDR3 is 13 residues. The V gene's germline CDR1 is SGDLS and CDR2 YYNGEE. V lost 3 bases and J lost 5, with 9 bases in between. CDR3 coding DNA: TGTGCCAGCAGCGGTTCTCATGACAATGAGCAGTTCTTC. The encoded protein is CASSGSHDNEQFF.

This clone is a singleton in its sample. Germline is not matched at one junction end, which may reflect a read error. This chain joins TRBV15 and TRBJ2-6, with 10 bases fitting TRBD2. The CDR3 length is 19 residues. Per germline, CDR1 LNHNV and CDR2 YYDKDF (reference sequence). CDR3 in DNA: TGTGTCACCAGCAGAGATCGGGCTAGCGGGAGTTCTGGGGCCAACGTCCTGACTTTC. Amino acids: CVTSRDRASGSSGANVLTF.

This clone was seen just once. This chain links TRBV19 with TRBJ2-7; weak D call: TRBD2 (5 bases). This CDR3 comprises 14 residues. V dropped 7 bases and J dropped 0 bases, with 13 bases sitting between them. Germline assignment: CDR1 LNHDA and CDR2 SQIVND (reference sequence). CDR3 nucleotide sequence: TGTGCCAGTATCCCAGCGGCGGGCTCCTACGAGCAGTACTTC. It codes for CASIPAAGSYEQYF. The full variable domain, completed using reference TRBV19 and TRBJ2-7, is DGGITQSPKYLFRKEGQNVTLSCEQNLNHDAMYWYRQDPGQGLRLIYYSQIVNDFQKGDIAEGYSVSREKKESFPLTVTSAQKNPTAFYLCASIPAAGSYEQYFGPGTRLTVT.

The chain recombines TRBV10-3 with TRBJ2-7; possibly TRBD2 for D (5 bases). The CDR3 consists of 13 residues. Trimming removed 4 bases at V and 4 bases at J, with 11 bases between. Germline values: CDR1 ENHRY, CDR2 SYGVKD. DNA of the CDR3: TGTGCCATCAGTGTCGAACTAGATTACGAGCAGTACTTC. It codes for CAISVELDYEQYF.

The table lists this clone with a count of one. The V gene is TRBV7-9, the J gene TRBJ2-2; D tentatively fits TRBD1 or TRBD2 (6 bases each). Germline assignment: CDR1 SEHNR and CDR2 FQNEAQ (reference sequence). With 7 bases removed from V and 4 bases from J, the gap between germline ends came to 19 bases. This CDR3 region has 16 residues. The CDR3 DNA reads TGTGCCAGCAACCCGGTAGGGGGGTCAGGCACCGGGGAGCTGTTTTTT. As protein: CASNPVGGSGTGELFF.

Many counts were recorded for this clone. J is TRBJ2-3 and V is TRBV4-2; 7 nucleotides match TRBD2. The germline V gene has CDR1 LGHNA and CDR2 YNFKEQ. This CDR3 contains 15 residues. Germline trimming cut 2 bases from V and 3 bases from J; bases unmatched to any gene: 5. CDR3 region: CASSQQREVTDTQYF. The DNA of the CDR3 is TGTGCCAGCAGCCAACAGCGGGAAGTGACAGATACGCAGTATTTT.

The gene calls are TRBV7-2 and TRBJ2-7; D remains unclear. Germline V gene sequence: CDR1 SGHTA, CDR2 FQGNSA. The length of the CDR3 is 14 residues. V lost 1 base to trimming and J lost 6 bases, with 13 bases between them. The CDR3: CASSLGFESREQYF. The CDR3 region has the DNA TGTGCCAGCAGCTTAGGGTTTGAGAGCCGCGAGCAGTACTTC. Full variable domain (missing parts from reference TRBV7-2 and TRBJ2-7): GAGVSQSPSNKVTEKGKDVELRCDPISGHTALYWYRQSLGQGLEFLIYFQGNSAPDKSGLPSDRFSAERTGGSVSTLTIQRTQQEDSAVYLCASSLGFESREQYFGPGTRLTVT.